Given below is one T cell receptor beta chain in context. This CDR3 has 16 residues. With 3 bases clipped from V and 8 bases from J, the junction kept 10 bases outside the gene matches. Germline V gives CDR1 PRHDT, CDR2 FYEKMQ (reference sequence). Original analysis: Amplified reference gene primers provided the basis for estimating nucleated cell counts. This table comes from immunoSEQ multiplex PCR, and its TCRdb copy is limited to in-frame clones, with some not included. V, J and clone size are those of that table, while D and trimming were read from the DNA. The data show about 410,000 clones, 75% to 90% seen once. This record comes from a study of blood T cell repertoires in COVID-19. The wider study: PBMCs, B-cell-depleted T cells, or T cells provided the cDNA or gDNA that made up the material.

The chain links TRBV13 to TRBJ1-6; 7 positions agree with TRBD1. Sequencing used peripheral blood. This TCR came from a young woman with active or convalescent COVID-19. CDR3 loop: CASSFRTGARDSPLHF. In nucleotides, the CDR3 is TGTGCCAGCAGCTTCCGAACAGGGGCGCGAGATTCACCCCTCCACTTT.